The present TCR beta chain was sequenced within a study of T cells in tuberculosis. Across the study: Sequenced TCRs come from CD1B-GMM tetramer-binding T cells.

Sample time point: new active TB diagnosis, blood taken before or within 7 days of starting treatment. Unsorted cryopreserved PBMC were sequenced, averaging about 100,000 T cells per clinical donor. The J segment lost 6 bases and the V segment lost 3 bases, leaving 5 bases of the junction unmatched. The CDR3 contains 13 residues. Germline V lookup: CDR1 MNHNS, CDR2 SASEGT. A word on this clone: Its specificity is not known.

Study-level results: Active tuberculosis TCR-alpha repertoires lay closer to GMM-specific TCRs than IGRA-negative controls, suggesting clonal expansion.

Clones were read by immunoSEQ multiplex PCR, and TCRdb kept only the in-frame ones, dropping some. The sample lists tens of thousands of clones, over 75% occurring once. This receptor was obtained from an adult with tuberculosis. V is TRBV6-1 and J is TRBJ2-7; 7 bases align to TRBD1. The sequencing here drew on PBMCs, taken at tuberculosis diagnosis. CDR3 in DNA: TGTGCCAGCAGTGAGCAGACAGGGCGCGAGCAGTACTTC. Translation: CASSEQTGREQYF.